Reported below is one TCR beta chain. What it binds is unknown. The sample belongs to a study of shared clonotypes between healthy human individuals. Trimming shortened V by 1 base and J by 3 bases, and 3 bases separated the two germline ends. The CDR3 has 12 residues. Germline CDR1 reads SGHTA; CDR2 reads FQGNSA. Study-wide results and limits: The study found lower generation probabilities in non-shared clonotypes than in those shared by all four donors.

TCRdb keeps only in-frame clones here, not all; method: immunoSEQ multiplex PCR. The table has more than 2 million clones, more than 90% seen once. The receptor's source is a man aged 18 to 35 in good health. The source material was naive CD4+ T cells sorted from blood. The subset here: CD45RA+ positively selected. The chain uses TRBV7-2 and TRBJ1-1; D not certain. The CDR3 here is CASSLEYTEAFF. The DNA of the CDR3 is TGTGCCAGCAGCTTAGAGTACACTGAAGCTTTCTTT. Based on the CDR3 plus reference TRBV7-2 and TRBJ1-1, the full variable domain is GAGVSQSPSNKVTEKGKDVELRCDPISGHTALYWYRQSLGQGLEFLIYFQGNSAPDKSGLPSDRFSAERTGGSVSTLTIQRTQQEDSAVYLCASSLEYTEAFFGQGTRLTVV.